The 11 T cell receptor beta chains below all came from one sample that was sequenced in a study of CD8 T cells in Susac syndrome. Random hexamers were used to reverse transcribe an amount of about 0.45 to 1 ug RNA. TCRdb itself ran the immunoSEQ multiplex PCR reads through MiXCR, one entry per CDR3 protein. Of some 300,000 distinct CDR3 sequences in the sample, about nine tenths were seen once. The sequencing input was CD8+ T cells from PBMCs. The origin of the receptors is a human donor with multiple sclerosis.

The CDR3: CASSSPSLAEYEQYF. The CDR3 DNA reads TGTGCCAGCAGCTCCCCCTCACTAGCGGAGTACGAGCAGTACTTC. J is TRBJ2-7 and V is TRBV13, with 8 bases matching TRBD2. Germline assignment: CDR1 PRHDT and CDR2 FYEKMQ (reference sequence). There are 15 residues in the CDR3. V lost 4 bases, J lost 4 bases, and 9 bases stayed unmatched.

This clonotype has just a few counts. The chain employs TRBV28 and TRBJ1-3; D is unresolved. Germline V CDR1 and CDR2: MDHEN, SYDVKM. V lost 3 bases, J lost 0 bases, and 6 bases lay in between. This CDR3 comprises 14 residues. The CDR3 nucleotides read TGTGCCAGCAGTTTTTCGCACTCTGGAAACACCATATATTTT. Its translation is CASSFSHSGNTIYF.

The chain joins TRBV25-1 to TRBJ2-2; D may be TRBD2 (5 bases). CDR3 length equals 14 residues. Trimming cost V 4 bases and J 5 bases, with 11 bases left between them. In germline, CDR1 is MGHDK, CDR2 SYGVNS. This CDR3 is CASSGGSETGELFF. CDR3 coding DNA: TGTGCCAGCAGTGGTGGGAGTGAAACCGGGGAGCTGTTTTTT.

The gene calls are TRBV19 and TRBJ2-3; the D gene is possibly TRBD2 (6 bases). Trimming took 8 bases from V and 2 from J, leaving 17 bases between them. Germline V gives CDR1 LNHDA, CDR2 SQIVND (reference sequence). The CDR3 loop spans 15 amino acids. CDR3 residues: CASAAYGSDTDTQYF. The CDR3 nucleotides are TGTGCCAGTGCCGCCTACGGGAGCGACACAGATACGCAGTATTTT.

The chain links TRBV6-5 to TRBJ1-5; 7 bases are shared with TRBD1. Per the germline V gene, CDR1 is MNHEY and CDR2 is SVGAGI. CDR3 size: 14 residues. The V gene end was trimmed by 2 bases and the J gene end by 5 bases; junction bases not matched to a gene: 3. CDR3 DNA: TGTGCCAGCAGTTACGGGACAGCGGATCAGCCCCAGCATTTT. Amino acid sequence: CASSYGTADQPQHF.

The rearrangement joins TRBV5-1 to TRBJ2-1; 7 nucleotides agree with TRBD1. This CDR3 contains 17 residues. Germline loops: CDR1 SGHRS, CDR2 YFSETQ. V shed 6 bases and J 5 bases; nucleotides not matched to a gene: 17. The CDR3 DNA is TGCGCCAGCACCCCAATCACTTCCGGGACAGAGCACAATGAGCAGTTCTTC. As protein: CASTPITSGTEHNEQFF.

This chain joins TRBV29-1 and TRBJ2-7, with D hard to call. Per germline, CDR1 SQVTM and CDR2 ANQGSEA. The germline V and J ends were trimmed by 4 bases and 3 bases, with 10 bases remaining between them. CDR3 length: 12 residues. As DNA, the CDR3 is TGCAGCGTTGTCGGTGGCGACTACGAGCAGTACTTC. Amino acid sequence: CSVVGGDYEQYF.

V usage is TRBV3-1 and J usage is TRBJ2-7, with D unresolved. The CDR3 runs 14 residues. V was pared by 0 bases and J by 2 bases, with 8 bases between. Per germline, CDR1 LGHDT and CDR2 YNNKEL (reference sequence). CDR3 bases: TGTGCCAGCAGCCAAGATCTCGACGCCTACGAGCAGTACTTC. Translation gives CASSQDLDAYEQYF.

The chain is built from TRBV6-5 and TRBJ1-6; D uncertain. The CDR3 runs to 13 residues. V lost 4 bases and J 7 bases, leaving 8 bases between the germline ends. Germline-derived CDR1 and CDR2 are MNHEY and SVGAGI. As DNA, the CDR3 is TGTGCCAGCAGTTTGACACTAAATTCACCCCTCCACTTT. Protein product: CASSLTLNSPLHF.

The genes are TRBV5-4 and TRBJ2-1; weak D call: TRBD2 (5 bases). Germline CDR1 reads SGHNT; CDR2 reads YYREEE (reference sequence). The CDR3 contains 12 residues. Trimming cost V 5 bases and J 5 bases, with 8 bases left between them. The CDR3, as DNA: TGTGCCAGCAGGGTACTAGACAATGAGCAGTTCTTC. Its translation is CASRVLDNEQFF.

The rearrangement joins TRBV7-9 to TRBJ2-5; a possible D gene is TRBD1 (6 bases). The germline gives CDR1 SEHNR, CDR2 FQNEAQ (reference sequence). The CDR3 sequence is 15 residues long. V gave up 4 bases and J gave up 2 bases, with 14 bases separating them. DNA of the CDR3: TGTGCCAGCAGCTCATCAAGGACAGAGCAAGAGACCCAGTACTTC. Its protein product is CASSSSRTEQETQYF.